The 9 T cell receptor beta chains in this list originate from one sample, sequenced in a study of blood T cell repertoires in COVID-19. TCRdb's table, derived via immunoSEQ multiplex PCR, lists solely in-frame clones and lacks some. The profile covers about 54,000 clones, with over 80% appearing a single time and less than 5.5% taken by the ten largest. Sample: peripheral blood. These receptors were obtained from a human donor in a cohort sampled during active COVID-19.

This clone was found a few times. The chain couples TRBV19 to TRBJ1-5; 8 bases map to TRBD1. Trimming took 2 bases from V and 4 from J; bases not matched to a gene: 7. CDR3 size: 16 residues. Germline assignment: CDR1 LNHDA and CDR2 SQIVND (reference sequence). The CDR3 coding sequence is TGTGCCAGTAGTATATTGCGTGGACAGGGAAATCAGCCCCAGCATTTT. Amino acids: CASSILRGQGNQPQHF.

The rearrangement joins TRBV7-2 to TRBJ2-2; 9 nucleotides match TRBD2. The germline CDR1 and CDR2 sequences are SGHTA and FQGNSA. The ends lost 1 base at V and 0 bases at J; junction bases unmatched: 9. This CDR3 is built from 19 residues. CDR3 sequence (DNA): TGTGCCAGCAGCTTAGTATCGGTCCTAGCGGGGACGAACACCGGGGAGCTGTTTTTT. The encoded protein is CASSLVSVLAGTNTGELFF.

This chain connects TRBV7-8 to TRBJ2-3; 7 positions match TRBD2. After removal of 5 bases from V and 3 bases from J, the junction contained 11 bases not matched to a gene. This CDR3 spans 16 amino acids. Germline V CDR1 and CDR2: SGHVS, FQNEAQ. The CDR3 coding sequence is TGTGCCAGCAGCCCGGGAGGTAGGGTAGGGACAGATACGCAGTATTTT. Its translation is CASSPGGRVGTDTQYF.

CDR3 sequence (DNA): TGTGCCAGCAGCCGAACCCGGACTAGCGGGGGCCAGAGCTCCTACAATGAGCAGTTCTTC. Encoded protein: CASSRTRTSGGQSSYNEQFF. The V and J genes are TRBV14 and TRBJ2-1; 13 positions agree with TRBD2. Germline V lookup: CDR1 SGHDN, CDR2 FVKESK. The CDR3 is 20 residues long. With V trimmed by 4 bases and J by 0 bases, 12 bases remained unmatched.

The chain employs TRBV7-8 and TRBJ1-1, with a weak D call TRBD1 (6 bases). Trimming left V 4 bases short and J 0 bases short, with 15 bases between. The V gene's germline CDR1 is SGHVS and CDR2 FQNEAQ. CDR3 size: 16 residues. The CDR3 DNA reads as TGTGCCAGCAGCTCCAGAGTTCAGGGGCTGAACACTGAAGCTTTCTTT. This encodes CASSSRVQGLNTEAFF. Full variable domain (rest looked up from reference TRBV7-8 and TRBJ1-1): GAGVSQSPRYKVAKRGQDVALRCDPISGHVSLFWYQQALGQGPEFLTYFQNEAQLDKSGLPSDRFFAERPEGSVSTLKIQRTQQEDSAVYLCASSSRVQGLNTEAFFGQGTRLTVV.

The gene calls are TRBV7-9 and TRBJ2-1; 10 bases map to TRBD1. Trimming took 5 bases from V and 4 from J; bases not matched to a gene: 5. The germline gives CDR1 SEHNR, CDR2 FQNEAQ (reference sequence). The CDR3 runs to 15 residues. CDR3 protein: CASSKDRGPYNEQFF. CDR3 DNA sequence: TGTGCCAGCAGCAAAGACAGGGGGCCATACAATGAGCAGTTCTTC.

The chain recombines TRBV20-1 with TRBJ1-5; no firm D call. This CDR3 comprises 11 residues. Germline V gives CDR1 DFQATT, CDR2 SNEGSKA (reference sequence). V was clipped by 6 bases and J by 6 bases, with 9 bases between them. This CDR3 is CSATLGQPQHF. CDR3 DNA sequence: TGCAGTGCGACTTTGGGTCAGCCCCAGCATTTT.

The chain joins TRBV2 to TRBJ2-2; D not resolved. Trimming stripped 8 bases from V and 6 bases from J, with 16 bases between. In germline, CDR1 is SNHLY, CDR2 FYNNEI. The CDR3 spans 14 residues. The CDR3 coding sequence is TGTGCCAGCTCCCGGATGGTTAGCCCCGGGGAGCTGTTTTTT. It encodes CASSRMVSPGELFF.

This chain connects TRBV12-3 or TRBV12-4 to TRBJ2-7, with D tentatively TRBD1 (6 bases). V was clipped by 6 bases and J by 2 bases, with 11 bases between them. The CDR3 spans 13 residues. The CDR3 bases are TGTGCCAGCAGAAGGGACAACGCCTACGAGCAGTACTTC. Protein sequence: CASRRDNAYEQYF.